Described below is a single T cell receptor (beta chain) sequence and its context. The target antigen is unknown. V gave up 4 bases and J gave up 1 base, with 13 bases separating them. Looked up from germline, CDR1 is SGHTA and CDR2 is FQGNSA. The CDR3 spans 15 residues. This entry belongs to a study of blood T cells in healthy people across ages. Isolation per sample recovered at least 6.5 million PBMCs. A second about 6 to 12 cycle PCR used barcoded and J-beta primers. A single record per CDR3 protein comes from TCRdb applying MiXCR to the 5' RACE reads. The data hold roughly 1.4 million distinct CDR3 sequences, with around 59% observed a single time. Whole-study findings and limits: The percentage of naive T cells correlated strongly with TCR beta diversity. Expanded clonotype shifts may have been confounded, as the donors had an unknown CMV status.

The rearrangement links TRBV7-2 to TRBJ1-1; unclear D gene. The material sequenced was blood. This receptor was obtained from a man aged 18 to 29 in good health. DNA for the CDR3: TGTGCCAGCAGCTCTGAGGCCACGGCGAACACTGAAGCTTTCTTT. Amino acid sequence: CASSSEATANTEAFF.